The 2 T cell receptor beta chains below come from one sample, sequenced in a study of radiotherapy plus CTLA-4 blockade in lung cancer. Clones were read by immunoSEQ multiplex PCR, and TCRdb kept only the in-frame ones, dropping some. The table records roughly 39,000 clones, 70% to 80% of them present only once. The material sequenced was peripheral blood, taken from a patient treated with radiotherapy plus ipilimumab. These receptor sequences come from a human donor with non-small cell lung cancer who had stable disease on radiotherapy plus ipilimumab.

The rearrangement links TRBV10-2 to TRBJ2-1; possibly TRBD2 for D (5 bases). Germline CDR1 is WSHSY and CDR2 is SAAADI. This CDR3 has 15 amino acids. Trimming pared 3 bases from V and 4 bases from J, leaving 13 bases between. CDR3 sequence: CASSERDQLYNEQFF. In DNA, the CDR3 is TGCGCCAGCAGTGAACGGGATCAACTATACAATGAGCAGTTCTTC.

The V call is TRBV28, the J call TRBJ1-1, with D perhaps TRBD1 (5 bases). The CDR3 spans 15 residues. V was shortened by 6 bases and J by 5 bases, with 19 bases between the two germline ends. In germline, CDR1 is MDHEN, CDR2 SYDVKM. The CDR3 loop is CASSGRDPVGTEAFF. The CDR3 DNA is TGTGCCAGCAGCGGTCGGGACCCTGTCGGGACTGAAGCTTTCTTT.